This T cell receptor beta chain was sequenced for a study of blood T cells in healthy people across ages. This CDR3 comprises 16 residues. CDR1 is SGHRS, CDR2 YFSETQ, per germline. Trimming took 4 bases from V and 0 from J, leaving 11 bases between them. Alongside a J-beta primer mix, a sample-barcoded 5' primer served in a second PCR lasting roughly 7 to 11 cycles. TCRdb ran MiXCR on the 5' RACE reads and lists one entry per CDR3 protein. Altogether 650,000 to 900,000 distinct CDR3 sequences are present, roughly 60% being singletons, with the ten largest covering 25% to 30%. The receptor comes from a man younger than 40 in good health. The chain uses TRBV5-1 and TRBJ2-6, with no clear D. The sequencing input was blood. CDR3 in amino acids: CASSIDGDSGANVLTF. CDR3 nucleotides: TGCGCCAGCAGCATAGACGGTGACTCTGGGGCCAACGTCCTGACTTTC.